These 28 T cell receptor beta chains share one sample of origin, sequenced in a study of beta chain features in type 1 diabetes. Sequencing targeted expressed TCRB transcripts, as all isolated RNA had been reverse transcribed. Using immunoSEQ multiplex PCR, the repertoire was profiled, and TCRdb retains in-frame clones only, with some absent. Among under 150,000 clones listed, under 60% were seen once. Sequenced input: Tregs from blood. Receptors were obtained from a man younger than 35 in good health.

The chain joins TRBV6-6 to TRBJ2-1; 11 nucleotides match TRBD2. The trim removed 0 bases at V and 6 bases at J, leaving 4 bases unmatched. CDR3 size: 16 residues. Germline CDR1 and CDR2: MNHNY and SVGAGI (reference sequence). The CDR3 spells CASSYSGLAGSNEQFF. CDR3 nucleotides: TGTGCCAGCAGTTACTCCGGACTAGCGGGTAGCAATGAGCAGTTCTTC.

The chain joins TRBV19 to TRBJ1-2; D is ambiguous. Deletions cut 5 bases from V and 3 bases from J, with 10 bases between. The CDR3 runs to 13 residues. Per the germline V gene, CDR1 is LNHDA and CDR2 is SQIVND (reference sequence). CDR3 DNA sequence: TGTGCCAGTAGTCGAGAGGGCTACTATGGCTACACCTTC. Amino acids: CASSREGYYGYTF.

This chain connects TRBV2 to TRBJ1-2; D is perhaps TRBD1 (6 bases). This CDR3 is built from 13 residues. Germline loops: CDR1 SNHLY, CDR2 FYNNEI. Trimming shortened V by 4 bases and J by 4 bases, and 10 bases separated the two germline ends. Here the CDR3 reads CASSGQDFYGYTF. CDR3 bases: TGTGCCAGCAGTGGACAGGATTTCTATGGCTACACCTTC.

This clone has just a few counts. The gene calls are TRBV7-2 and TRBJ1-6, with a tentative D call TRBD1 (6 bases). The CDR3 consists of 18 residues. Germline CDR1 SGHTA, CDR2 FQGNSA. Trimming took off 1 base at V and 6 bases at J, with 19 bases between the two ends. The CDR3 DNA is TGTGCCAGCAGCTTAGACGCCTTAAACAGGGACCCTAATTCACCCCTCCACTTT. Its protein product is CASSLDALNRDPNSPLHF.

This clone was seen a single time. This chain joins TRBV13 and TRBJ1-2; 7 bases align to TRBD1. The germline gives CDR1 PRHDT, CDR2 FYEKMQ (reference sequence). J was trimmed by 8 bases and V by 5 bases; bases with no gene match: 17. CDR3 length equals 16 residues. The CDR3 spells CASSPRTGPTFGGYTF. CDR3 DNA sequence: TGTGCCAGCAGCCCACGGACAGGTCCCACCTTTGGCGGCTACACCTTC.

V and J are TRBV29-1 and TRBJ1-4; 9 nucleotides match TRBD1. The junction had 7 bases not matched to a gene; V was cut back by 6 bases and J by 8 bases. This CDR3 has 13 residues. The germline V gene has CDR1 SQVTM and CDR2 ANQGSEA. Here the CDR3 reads CSVGQGREEKLFF. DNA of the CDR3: TGCAGCGTGGGACAGGGACGGGAGGAAAAACTGTTTTTT.

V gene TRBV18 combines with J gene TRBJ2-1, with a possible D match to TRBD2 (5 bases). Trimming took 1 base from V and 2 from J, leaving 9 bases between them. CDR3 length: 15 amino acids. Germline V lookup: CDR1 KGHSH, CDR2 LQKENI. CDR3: CASSPQGEPYNEQFF. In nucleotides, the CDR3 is TGTGCCAGCTCACCACAGGGAGAACCCTACAATGAGCAGTTCTTC.

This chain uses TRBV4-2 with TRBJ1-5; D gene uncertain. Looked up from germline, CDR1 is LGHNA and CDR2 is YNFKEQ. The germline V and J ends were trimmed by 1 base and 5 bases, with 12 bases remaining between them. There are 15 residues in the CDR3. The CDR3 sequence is CASSQAGSRDQPQHF. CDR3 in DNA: TGTGCCAGCAGCCAAGCGGGGTCGCGGGATCAGCCCCAGCATTTT.

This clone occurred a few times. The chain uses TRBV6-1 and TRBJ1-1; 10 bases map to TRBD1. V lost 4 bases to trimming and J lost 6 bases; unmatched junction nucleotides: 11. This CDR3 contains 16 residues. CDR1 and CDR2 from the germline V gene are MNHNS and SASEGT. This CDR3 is CASSGGTGVFDPEAFF. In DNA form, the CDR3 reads TGTGCCAGCAGTGGGGGGACAGGGGTCTTCGACCCTGAAGCTTTCTTT.

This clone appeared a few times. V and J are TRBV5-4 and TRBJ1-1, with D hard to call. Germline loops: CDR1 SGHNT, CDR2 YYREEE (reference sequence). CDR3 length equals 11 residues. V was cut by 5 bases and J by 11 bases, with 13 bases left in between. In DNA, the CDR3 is TGTGCCAGCAGAATGGGAGGGCGGGCTTTCTTT. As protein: CASRMGGRAFF. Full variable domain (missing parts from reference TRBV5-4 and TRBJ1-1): ETGVTQSPTHLIKTRGQQVTLRCSSQSGHNTVSWYQQALGQGPQFIFQYYREEENGRGNFPPRFSGLQFPNYSSELNVNALELDDSALYLCASRMGGRAFFGQGTRLTVV.

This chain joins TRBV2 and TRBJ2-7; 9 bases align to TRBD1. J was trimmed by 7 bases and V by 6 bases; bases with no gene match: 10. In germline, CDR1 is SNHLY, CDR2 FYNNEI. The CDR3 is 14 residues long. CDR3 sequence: CASRLGTGLGEQYF. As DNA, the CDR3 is TGTGCCAGCAGACTCGGGACAGGGTTGGGGGAGCAGTACTTC.

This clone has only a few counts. Here the CDR3 reads CASSIGRRYGYTF. DNA for the CDR3: TGTGCCAGCAGCATAGGACGGAGGTATGGCTACACCTTC. The rearrangement joins TRBV28 to TRBJ1-2; D remains unclear. Germline CDR1 MDHEN, CDR2 SYDVKM. The CDR3 covers 13 residues. V was cut by 6 bases and J by 5 bases, with 13 bases left in between.

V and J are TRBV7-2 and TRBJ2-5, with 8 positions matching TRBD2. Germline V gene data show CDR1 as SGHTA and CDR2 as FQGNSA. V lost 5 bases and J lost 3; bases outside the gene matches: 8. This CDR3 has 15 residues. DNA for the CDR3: TGTGCCAGCAGCCCAGCCACTAGCGGTAAAGAGACCCAGTACTTC. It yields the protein CASSPATSGKETQYF.

Here the CDR3 reads CASSEVAGGSYNEQFF. CDR3 nucleotides: TGCGCCAGCAGTGAAGTAGCGGGGGGGTCCTACAATGAGCAGTTCTTC. V gene TRBV10-2 combines with J gene TRBJ2-1; TRBD2 aligns across 11 bases. The CDR3 covers 16 residues. Germline CDR1 and CDR2: WSHSY and SAAADI. Losses at the gene ends were 3 bases for V and 1 base for J; bases not matched to a gene: 2.

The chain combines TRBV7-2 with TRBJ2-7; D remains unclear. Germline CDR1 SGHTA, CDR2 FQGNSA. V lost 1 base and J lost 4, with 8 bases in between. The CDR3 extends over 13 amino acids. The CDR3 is CASSLGVQYEQYF. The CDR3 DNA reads TGTGCCAGCAGCTTAGGTGTCCAATACGAGCAGTACTTC.

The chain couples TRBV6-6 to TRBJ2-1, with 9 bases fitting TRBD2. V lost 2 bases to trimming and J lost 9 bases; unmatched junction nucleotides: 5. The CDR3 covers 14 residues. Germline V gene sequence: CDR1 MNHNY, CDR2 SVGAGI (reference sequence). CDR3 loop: CASSYGGGEVEQFF. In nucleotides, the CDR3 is TGTGCCAGCAGTTACGGCGGGGGGGAAGTTGAGCAGTTCTTC.

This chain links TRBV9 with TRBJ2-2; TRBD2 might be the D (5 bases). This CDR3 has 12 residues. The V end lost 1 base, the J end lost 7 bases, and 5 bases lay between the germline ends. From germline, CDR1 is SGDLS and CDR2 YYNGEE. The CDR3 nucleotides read TGTGCCAGCAGCGTAAGCGGCGGGGAGCTGTTTTTT. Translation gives CASSVSGGELFF.

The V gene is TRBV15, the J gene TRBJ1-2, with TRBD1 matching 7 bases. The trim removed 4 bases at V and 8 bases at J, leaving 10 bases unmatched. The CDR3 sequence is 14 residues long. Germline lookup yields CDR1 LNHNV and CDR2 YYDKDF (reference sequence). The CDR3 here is CATSKRGYRGGYTF. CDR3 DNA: TGTGCCACCAGCAAAAGGGGCTACAGGGGCGGCTACACCTTC.

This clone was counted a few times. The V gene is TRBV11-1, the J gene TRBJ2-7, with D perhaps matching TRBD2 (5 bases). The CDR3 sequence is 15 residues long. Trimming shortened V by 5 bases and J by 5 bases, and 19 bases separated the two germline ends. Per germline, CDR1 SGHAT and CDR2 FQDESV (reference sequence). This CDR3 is CASSPGPQRWDEQYF. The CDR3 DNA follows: TGTGCCAGCAGCCCCGGGCCCCAGCGGTGGGACGAGCAGTACTTC.

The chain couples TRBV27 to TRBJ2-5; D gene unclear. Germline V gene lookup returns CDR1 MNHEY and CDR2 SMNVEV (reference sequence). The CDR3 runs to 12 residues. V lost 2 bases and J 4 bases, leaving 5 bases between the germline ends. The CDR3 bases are TGTGCCAGCAGTTTACTCGGAGAGACCCAGTACTTC. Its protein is CASSLLGETQYF.

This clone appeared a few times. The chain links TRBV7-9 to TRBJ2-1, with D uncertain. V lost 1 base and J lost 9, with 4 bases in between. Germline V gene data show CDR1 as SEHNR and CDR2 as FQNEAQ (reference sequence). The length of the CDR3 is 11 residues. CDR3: CASSLGVEQFF. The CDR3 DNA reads TGTGCCAGCAGCTTAGGAGTTGAGCAGTTCTTC.

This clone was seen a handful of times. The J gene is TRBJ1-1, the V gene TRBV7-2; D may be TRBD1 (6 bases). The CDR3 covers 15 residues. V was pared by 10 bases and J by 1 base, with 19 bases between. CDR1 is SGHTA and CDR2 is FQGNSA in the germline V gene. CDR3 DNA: TGTGCCACGCGGGGGGGCGCGAGATGGAACACTGAAGCTTTCTTT. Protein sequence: CATRGGARWNTEAFF.

CDR3 protein: CASSFSGETGELFF. As DNA, the CDR3 is TGTGCCAGCAGTTTCTCAGGGGAGACCGGGGAGCTGTTTTTT. J is TRBJ2-2 and V is TRBV28; D may be TRBD1 (6 bases). The CDR3 has 14 residues. The V end lost 3 bases, the J end lost 5 bases, and 10 bases lay between the germline ends. Germline V gene data show CDR1 as MDHEN and CDR2 as SYDVKM. The complete variable domain, with remaining parts taken from reference TRBV28 and TRBJ2-2, reads DVKVTQSSRYLVKRTGEKVFLECVQDMDHENMFWYRQDPGLGLRLIYFSYDVKMKEKGDIPEGYSVSREKKERFSLILESASTNQTSMYLCASSFSGETGELFFGEGSRLTVL.

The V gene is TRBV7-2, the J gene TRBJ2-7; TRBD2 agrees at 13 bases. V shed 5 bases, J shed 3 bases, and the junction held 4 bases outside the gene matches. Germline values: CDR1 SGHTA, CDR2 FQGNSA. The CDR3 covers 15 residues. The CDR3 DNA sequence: TGTGCCAGCAGCCCGGGACTAGCGGGACTCTACGAGCAGTACTTC. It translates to CASSPGLAGLYEQYF.

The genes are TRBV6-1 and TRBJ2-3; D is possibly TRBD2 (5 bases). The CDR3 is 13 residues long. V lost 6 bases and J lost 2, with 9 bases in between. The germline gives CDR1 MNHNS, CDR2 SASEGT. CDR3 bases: TGTGCCAGCAGCGCGGGTTCCACAGATACGCAGTATTTT. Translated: CASSAGSTDTQYF.

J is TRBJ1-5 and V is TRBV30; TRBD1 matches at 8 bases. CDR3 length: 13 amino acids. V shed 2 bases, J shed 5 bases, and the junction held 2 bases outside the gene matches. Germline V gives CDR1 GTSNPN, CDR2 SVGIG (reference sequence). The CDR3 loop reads CAWSYRGDQPQHF. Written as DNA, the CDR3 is TGTGCCTGGAGTTACAGGGGGGATCAGCCCCAGCATTTT.

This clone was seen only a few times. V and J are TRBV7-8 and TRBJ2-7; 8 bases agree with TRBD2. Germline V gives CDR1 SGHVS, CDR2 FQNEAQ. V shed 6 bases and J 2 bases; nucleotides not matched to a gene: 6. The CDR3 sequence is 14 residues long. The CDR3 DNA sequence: TGTGCCAGCAGTCCCCGGGGGGGACCCTACGAGCAGTACTTC. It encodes CASSPRGGPYEQYF.

In DNA, the CDR3 is TGTGCCAGCAGTGAAGGTGTCGGGAAGAGCTCCTACAATGAGCAGTTCTTC. It encodes CASSEGVGKSSYNEQFF. The genes are TRBV25-1 and TRBJ2-1, with D possibly being TRBD2 (5 bases). Germline CDR1 is MGHDK and CDR2 is SYGVNS. The CDR3 spans 17 residues. Trimming stripped 2 bases from V and 0 bases from J, with 14 bases between.